Listed below are T cell receptor beta chains from one sample, sequenced in a study of T cell repertoires in cytomegalovirus infection. TCRdb reprocessed the reads with MiXCR, giving one entry per CDR3 protein. The table lists 700,000 to 850,000 distinct CDR3 sequences, 30% to 35% of them singletons. For these receptors, no antigen is known. Sequencing used cultured CD8+ T cells from PBMCs, obtained from culture after CMV antigen stimulation. The source of these receptors is a human donor in good health (CMV status not recorded). Some clones in this sample may be carry-over from other donors' samples. Both conserved end residues are part of each CDR3. The D gene is left open where the match is weak. For some rows the clone size is stated as once, few or many, or as a class when expanded; others skip it.

V gene: TRBV6-1
J gene: TRBJ1-5
D gene: .
clone size: few
CDR3 protein: CASSDFYQPQHF
CDR3 DNA: TGTGCCAGCAGTGACTTCTATCAGCCCCAGCATTTT

V gene: TRBV27
J gene: TRBJ2-4
D gene: .
clone size: .
CDR3 protein: CASSIRDGNIQYF
CDR3 DNA: TGTGCCAGCAGTATCCGGGACGGGAACATTCAGTACTTC

V gene: TRBV12-5
J gene: TRBJ2-5
D gene: .
clone size: .
CDR3 protein: CASGTEPRAETQYF
CDR3 DNA: TGTGCTAGTGGTACCGAACCCAGGGCAGAGACCCAGTACTTC

V gene: TRBV7-3
J gene: TRBJ2-1
D gene: TRBD2
clone size: once
CDR3 protein: CASSWGGVARKISYNEQFF
CDR3 DNA: TGTGCCAGCAGCTGGGGGGGGGTGGCACGGAAGATATCCTACAATGAGCAGTTCTTC

V gene: TRBV12-5
J gene: TRBJ1-1
D gene: .
clone size: .
CDR3 protein: CASGSLGQYEAFF
CDR3 DNA: TGTGCTAGTGGTTCTTTGGGACAATATGAAGCTTTCTTT

V gene: TRBV24-1
J gene: TRBJ2-3
D gene: .
clone size: .
CDR3 protein: CATSDSTDTQYF
CDR3 DNA: TGTGCCACCAGTGATAGCACAGATACGCAGTATTTT

V gene: TRBV15
J gene: TRBJ1-2
D gene: .
clone size: .
CDR3 protein: CATSRPPMPNSGYGYTF
CDR3 DNA: TGTGCCACCAGCAGACCCCCAATGCCGAACTCGGGCTATGGCTACACCTTC

V gene: TRBV27
J gene: TRBJ2-3
D gene: .
clone size: .
CDR3 protein: CASSFKGAQDTQYF
CDR3 DNA: TGTGCCAGCAGTTTTAAGGGAGCTCAAGATACGCAGTATTTT

V gene: TRBV7-6
J gene: TRBJ1-2
D gene: .
clone size: many
CDR3 protein: CASSLQLPWDTSSYGYTF
CDR3 DNA: TGTGCCAGCAGCTTACAATTACCCTGGGACACCTCGAGCTATGGCTACACCTTC

V gene: TRBV7-9
J gene: TRBJ2-7
D gene: .
clone size: few
CDR3 protein: CASSSPGGDSPYEQYF
CDR3 DNA: TGTGCCAGCAGCTCCCCCGGAGGTGACAGCCCCTACGAGCAGTACTTC

V gene: TRBV20-1
J gene: TRBJ2-2
D gene: .
clone size: .
CDR3 protein: CSARDHFTTVNTGELFF
CDR3 DNA: TGCAGTGCTAGAGATCATTTTACTACCGTGAACACCGGGGAGCTGTTTTTT

V gene: TRBV6-1
J gene: TRBJ1-1
D gene: .
clone size: few
CDR3 protein: CASSSSPYTEAFF
CDR3 DNA: TGTGCCAGCAGCTCATCCCCCTACACTGAAGCTTTCTTT

V gene: TRBV5-6
J gene: TRBJ2-3
D gene: .
clone size: .
CDR3 protein: CASSFEGVYPDTQYF
CDR3 DNA: TGTGCCAGCAGCTTCGAGGGGGTCTATCCAGATACGCAGTATTTT

V gene: TRBV5-1
J gene: TRBJ1-5
D gene: .
clone size: .
CDR3 protein: CASSWGGDDNQPQHF
CDR3 DNA: TGCGCCAGCAGCTGGGGGGGAGACGACAATCAGCCCCAGCATTTT

V gene: TRBV11-2
J gene: TRBJ2-5
D gene: TRBD2
clone size: .
CDR3 protein: CASSWGGETHYF
CDR3 DNA: TGTGCCAGCAGCTGGGGGGGGGAGACCCATTACTTC

V gene: TRBV27
J gene: TRBJ2-5
D gene: .
clone size: .
CDR3 protein: CASSHRGRQETQYF
CDR3 DNA: TGTGCCAGCAGTCATCGGGGTCGCCAAGAGACCCAGTACTTC

V gene: TRBV20-1
J gene: TRBJ1-4
D gene: .
clone size: .
CDR3 protein: CSASPATEANEKLFF
CDR3 DNA: TGCAGTGCTTCTCCCGCGACAGAGGCTAATGAAAAACTGTTTTTT

V gene: TRBV7-9
J gene: TRBJ2-1
D gene: .
clone size: .
CDR3 protein: CASTTPRARYNEQFF
CDR3 DNA: TGTGCCAGCACTACCCCCAGGGCCCGGTACAATGAGCAGTTCTTC

V gene: TRBV5-5
J gene: TRBJ2-3
D gene: TRBD1
clone size: .
CDR3 protein: CASSSTGGLVDTQYF
CDR3 DNA: TGTGCCAGCAGCTCCACAGGGGGCCTGGTAGATACGCAGTATTTT

V gene: TRBV2
J gene: TRBJ1-1
D gene: TRBD1
clone size: .
CDR3 protein: CASSEFVTGVNTEAFF
CDR3 DNA: TGTGCCAGCAGCGAATTTGTGACAGGGGTAAACACTGAAGCTTTCTTT

V gene: TRBV12-3/TRBV12-4
J gene: TRBJ2-4
D gene: .
clone size: few
CDR3 protein: CASGFWGSLNMLAKNIQYF
CDR3 DNA: TGTGCCAGCGGGTTTTGGGGAAGCCTAAATATGCTAGCCAAAAACATTCAGTACTTC

V gene: TRBV7-2
J gene: TRBJ2-7
D gene: .
clone size: few
CDR3 protein: CASIKTRQGGYEQYF
CDR3 DNA: TGTGCCAGCATCAAAACCCGGCAGGGGGGCTACGAGCAGTACTTC

V gene: TRBV7-9
J gene: TRBJ2-5
D gene: .
clone size: .
CDR3 protein: CASTRAGSEETQYF
CDR3 DNA: TGTGCCAGCACCCGCGCCGGATCCGAAGAGACCCAGTACTTC

V gene: TRBV20-1
J gene: TRBJ1-1
D gene: .
clone size: few
CDR3 protein: CSGRPEAFF
CDR3 DNA: TGCAGTGGCCGCCCTGAAGCTTTCTTT

V gene: TRBV7-9
J gene: TRBJ2-1
D gene: TRBD2
clone size: few
CDR3 protein: CASSSRLAPYNEQFF
CDR3 DNA: TGTGCCAGCAGCTCGCGACTAGCTCCCTACAATGAGCAGTTCTTC

V gene: TRBV24-1
J gene: TRBJ2-3
D gene: .
clone size: .
CDR3 protein: CATSPSSTDTQYF
CDR3 DNA: TGTGCCACCAGTCCTAGTTCAACAGATACGCAGTATTTT